The clone carrying this T cell receptor beta chain appeared many times. Its antigen remains unidentified. This specimen belongs to a study of T cells in Graves' hyperthyroidism and ophthalmopathy. Amplified TCR beta CDR3 regions came from RNA transcripts. The TCR CDR3 first-round RT-PCR relied on the HTBI primer set. MiXCR, applied by TCRdb to the multiplex PCR reads, yields one record per CDR3 protein. The sample lists roughly 380,000 distinct CDR3 sequences, roughly 14% occurring once. The CDR3 extends over 14 amino acids. Trimming removed 6 bases from V and 4 bases from J; junction bases left unmatched: 8. Study-level findings and limits: In blood, most of the thyroid clonotypes expanded above 0.001 were also present. Before onset, by a median of approximately 6.8 months, the model predicted ophthalmopathy.

Newly diagnosed patients aged 18 to 65 had hyperthyroidism of under 2 months' duration. Based on clinical symptoms, serum thyroxine and TRAb, thyroid ultrasound and orbital computed tomography, diagnoses were reached. The chain is built from TRBV12-3 or TRBV12-4 and TRBJ1-1; 7 positions match TRBD1. The sequencing input was blood. This clonotype was sampled from a man younger than 40 with Graves' hyperthyroidism that later progressed to Graves' ophthalmopathy. The CDR3: CASSVTGIFTEAFF. The CDR3 DNA sequence: TGTGCCAGCAGCGTGACAGGGATCTTCACTGAAGCTTTCTTT.